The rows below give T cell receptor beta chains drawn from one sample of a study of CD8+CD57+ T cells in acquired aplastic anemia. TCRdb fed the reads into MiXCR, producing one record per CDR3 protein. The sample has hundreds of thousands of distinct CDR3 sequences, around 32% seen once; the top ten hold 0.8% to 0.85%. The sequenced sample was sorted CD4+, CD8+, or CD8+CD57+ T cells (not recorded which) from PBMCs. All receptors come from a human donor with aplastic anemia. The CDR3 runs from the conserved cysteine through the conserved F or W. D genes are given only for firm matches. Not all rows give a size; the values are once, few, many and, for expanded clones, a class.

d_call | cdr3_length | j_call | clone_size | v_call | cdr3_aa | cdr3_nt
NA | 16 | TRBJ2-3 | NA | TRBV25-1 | CASSSLLGGNTDTQYF | TGTGCCAGCTCATCTCTCTTGGGGGGAAACACAGATACGCAGTATTTT
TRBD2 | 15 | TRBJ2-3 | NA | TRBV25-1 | CASSASSGGTDTQYF | TGTGCCAGCAGTGCGTCTAGCGGGGGCACAGATACGCAGTATTTT
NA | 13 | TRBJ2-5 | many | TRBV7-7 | CASSKTRGETQYF | TGTGCTAGCAGTAAGACCCGGGGGGAGACCCAGTACTTC
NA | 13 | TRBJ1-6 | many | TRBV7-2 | CASSSVDNSPLHF | TGTGCCAGCAGCTCCGTAGATAATTCACCCCTCCACTTT
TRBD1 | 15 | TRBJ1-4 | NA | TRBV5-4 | CASSLGTEPNEKLFF | TGTGCCAGCAGCTTAGGGACAGAACCTAATGAAAAACTGTTTTTT
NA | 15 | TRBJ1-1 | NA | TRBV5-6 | CASSLVVSRETEAFF | TGTGCCAGCAGCTTGGTGGTTTCCAGGGAAACTGAAGCTTTCTTT
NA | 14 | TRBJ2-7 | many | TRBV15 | CATSRDLRRPAQYF | TGTGCCACCAGCAGAGATTTACGGAGGCCTGCGCAGTACTTC
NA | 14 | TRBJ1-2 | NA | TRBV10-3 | CAISEDSPNYGYTF | TGTGCCATCAGTGAGGACAGTCCTAACTATGGCTACACCTTC
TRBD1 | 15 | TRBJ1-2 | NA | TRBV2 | CASSLFGQGAGGYTF | TGTGCCAGCAGCTTGTTCGGACAGGGGGCTGGAGGCTACACCTTC
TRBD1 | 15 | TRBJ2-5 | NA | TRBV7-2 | CASSNYGRGQETQYF | TGTGCCAGCAGCAATTATGGCAGGGGGCAAGAGACCCAGTACTTC
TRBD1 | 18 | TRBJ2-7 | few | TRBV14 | CASSQEYGRGQGSYEQYF | TGTGCCAGCAGCCAAGAATATGGGAGGGGACAGGGGTCCTACGAGCAGTACTTC
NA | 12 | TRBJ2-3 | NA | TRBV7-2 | CASSHPTDTQYF | TGCGCCAGCAGCCACCCCACAGATACGCAGTATTTT
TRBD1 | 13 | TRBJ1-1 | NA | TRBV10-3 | CAINEGANTEAFF | TGTGCCATCAATGAGGGGGCAAACACTGAAGCTTTCTTT
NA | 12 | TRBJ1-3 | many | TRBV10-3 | CAVLKGGDTIYF | TGTGCCGTATTAAAGGGAGGGGACACCATATATTTT
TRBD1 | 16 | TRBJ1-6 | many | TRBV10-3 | CAISEWGDRDNSPLHF | TGTGCCATCAGTGAGTGGGGGGACAGGGACAATTCACCCCTCCACTTT
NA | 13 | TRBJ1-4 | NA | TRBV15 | CATRTAWGEKLFF | TGTGCCACCAGAACCGCTTGGGGTGAAAAACTGTTTTTT
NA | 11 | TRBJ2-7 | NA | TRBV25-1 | CASSERNEQYF | TGTGCCAGCAGTGAGCGGAACGAGCAGTACTTC
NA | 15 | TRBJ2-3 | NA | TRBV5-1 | CASSLMTAQWDTQYF | TGCGCCAGCAGCTTGATGACAGCCCAGTGGGATACGCAGTATTTT